The table lists the clone carrying this T cell receptor (beta chain) with a count of one. Its matching antigen is unknown. Sequencing used immunoSEQ multiplex PCR; TCRdb keeps in-frame clones, though not all of them. Here the sample spans under 30,000 clones, roughly 73% being singletons. The sample is drawn from a study of vaccination effects on CD4 cells after COVID-19. Study overall: Everyone in the study got two shots of either the BNT162b2 or mRNA-1273 vaccine.

V was clipped by 4 bases and J by 6 bases; unmatched bases: 9. Germline CDR1 SGHRS, CDR2 YFSETQ. The CDR3 is 15 amino acids. Antigen-specific CD4+ T cell clonotypes were called by their expansion after viral peptide-pool culture in ViraFEST. Researchers isolated CD4+ T cells once less than twelve days of culture had elapsed. According to the study, vaccine recipients showed no prior SARS-CoV-2 infection and negative nucleocapsid antibodies. The receptor was isolated from a human donor who received a COVID-19 vaccine. Sequenced here: CD4+ T cells from PBMCs cultured with HCoV-NL63 spike peptides, sampled before COVID-19 vaccination. The gene calls are TRBV5-1 and TRBJ2-3; TRBD2 agrees at 9 bases. CDR3: CASSEISGSGDTQYF. The CDR3 DNA reads TGCGCCAGCAGCGAAATTAGCGGGAGTGGGGATACGCAGTATTTT.